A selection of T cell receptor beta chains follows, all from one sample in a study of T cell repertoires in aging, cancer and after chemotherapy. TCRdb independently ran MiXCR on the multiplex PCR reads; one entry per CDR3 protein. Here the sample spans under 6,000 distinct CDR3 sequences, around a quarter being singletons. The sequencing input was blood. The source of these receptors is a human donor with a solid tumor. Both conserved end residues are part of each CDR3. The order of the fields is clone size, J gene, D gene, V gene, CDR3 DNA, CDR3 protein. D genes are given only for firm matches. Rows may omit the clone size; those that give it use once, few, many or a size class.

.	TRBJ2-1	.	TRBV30	TGTGCCTGGAGACGCTCAGGGACGGGGCTGTTCTTC	CAWRRSGTGLFF
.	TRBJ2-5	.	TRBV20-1	TGCAGTGCACTGCCCGGGACTCAAGAGACCCAGTACTTC	CSALPGTQETQYF
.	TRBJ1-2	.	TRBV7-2	TGTGCCAGCAGCTTAAGCCCCCATGATGGCTACACCTTC	CASSLSPHDGYTF
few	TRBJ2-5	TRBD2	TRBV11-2	TGTGCCAGCAGCTTAGATCCGACTAGCGGGAGGGAGACCCAGTACTTC	CASSLDPTSGRETQYF
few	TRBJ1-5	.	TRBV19	TGTGCCAGTAGTCCAGGATTTAGCAATCAGCCCCAGCATTTT	CASSPGFSNQPQHF
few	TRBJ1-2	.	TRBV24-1	TGTGCCACCCCTCCCCTGAGGGGTTACTATGGCTACACCTTC	CATPPLRGYYGYTF
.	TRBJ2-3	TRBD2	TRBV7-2	TGTGCCAGCAGCCCCCGGACTAGCGGGACGGGTGATACGCAGTATTTT	CASSPRTSGTGDTQYF
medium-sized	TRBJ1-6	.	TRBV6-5	TGTGCCAGCAGTTATACCCGGCTGGACGGACATAATTCACCCCTCCACTTT	CASSYTRLDGHNSPLHF
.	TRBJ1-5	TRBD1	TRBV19	TGTGCCAGTAGAGGGGACAGCCTAAATCAGCCCCAGCATTTT	CASRGDSLNQPQHF
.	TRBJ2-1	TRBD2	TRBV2	TGTGCCAGCAGGGTGACTAGCGGGCCTTCCTACAATGAGCAGTTCTTC	CASRVTSGPSYNEQFF
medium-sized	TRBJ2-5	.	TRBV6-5	TGTGCCAGCAGTTACGGCCAGGCCCACCAAGAGACCCAGTACTTC	CASSYGQAHQETQYF
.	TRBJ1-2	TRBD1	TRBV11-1	TGTGCCAGCAGCTTGACAGGGGGGAGCTATGGCTACACCTTC	CASSLTGGSYGYTF
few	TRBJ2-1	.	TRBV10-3	TGTGCCATCAATCCGGGCCTTAGAGGAAGGGATGAGCAGTTCTTC	CAINPGLRGRDEQFF
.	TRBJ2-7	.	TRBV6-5	TGTGCCAGCAGTTTCACCGCCTTCGGCGAGCAGTACTTC	CASSFTAFGEQYF
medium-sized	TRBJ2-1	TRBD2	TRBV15	TGTGCCACCAGCCCAAGCGGGAGGGGGCACAATGAGCAGTTCTTC	CATSPSGRGHNEQFF
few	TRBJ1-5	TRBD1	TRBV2	TGTGCCAGCAGCGACAGGGTGGGCAATCAGCCCCAGCATTTT	CASSDRVGNQPQHF
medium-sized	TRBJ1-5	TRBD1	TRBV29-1	TGCAGCGTTGTGGACAGGGGCACTGGGCCCCAGCATTTT	CSVVDRGTGPQHF
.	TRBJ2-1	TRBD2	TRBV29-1	TGCAGCGTGGGACTAGCGGGAGGGCTAGATGAGCAGTTCTTC	CSVGLAGGLDEQFF
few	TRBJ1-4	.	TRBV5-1	TGCGCCAGCAGCTTGGGGTATAATGAAAAACTGTTTTTT	CASSLGYNEKLFF
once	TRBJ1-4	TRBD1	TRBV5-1	TGCGCCAGCAGCTTGAGACAGGGGGTGGAAAAACTGTTTTTT	CASSLRQGVEKLFF
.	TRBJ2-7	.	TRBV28	TGTGCCAGCAGCCTGACGCGTTTGGTGGAGCAGTACTTC	CASSLTRLVEQYF
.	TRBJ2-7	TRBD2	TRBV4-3	TGCGCCAGCAGCCAAGGGTCCCGGGGGGGGAGGGCCGGCAGCTACGAGCAGTACTTC	CASSQGSRGGRAGSYEQYF
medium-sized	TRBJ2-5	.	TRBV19	TGTGCCAGTAGTCAAGGACTGGGAAGGTCAGAGACCCAGTACTTC	CASSQGLGRSETQYF
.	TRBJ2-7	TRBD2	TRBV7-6	TGTGCCAGCAGCCCTTGGACTAGCGGGAGCCCTCGAAGCTACGAGCAGTACTTC	CASSPWTSGSPRSYEQYF
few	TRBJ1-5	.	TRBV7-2	TGTGCCAGCAGCTTAGCCCGCAATAGAGAGTCTAATCAGCCCCAGCATTTT	CASSLARNRESNQPQHF
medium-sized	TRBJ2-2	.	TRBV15	TGTGCCACCAGCAGAGTGGGCAGTCGAAACTTAGAGGGGGAGCTGTTTTTT	CATSRVGSRNLEGELFF
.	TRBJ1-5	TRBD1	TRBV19	TGTGCCAGTCGTATCAGTCGCCCGACAGGGGGGCAGCCCCAGCATTTT	CASRISRPTGGQPQHF
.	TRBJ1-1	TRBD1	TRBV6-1	TGTGCCAGCAGTAGCCGGGACAGGAACACTGAAGCTTTCTTT	CASSSRDRNTEAFF
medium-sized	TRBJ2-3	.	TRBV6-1	TGTGCCAGCAGTGGCCAGGGAATCGGGACAGATACGCAGTATTTT	CASSGQGIGTDTQYF
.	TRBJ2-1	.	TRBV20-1	TGCAGTGCTCTCGGACTAGTAGGGGACAGTGAGCAGTTCTTC	CSALGLVGDSEQFF
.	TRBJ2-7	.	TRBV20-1	TGCAGTGCTAAACCGGGACATCTGTTCGAGCAGTACTTC	CSAKPGHLFEQYF
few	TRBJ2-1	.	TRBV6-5	TGTGCCAGCAGCAAAAGGGGGGGGGCGCCATCCTACAATGAGCAGTTCTTC	CASSKRGGAPSYNEQFF
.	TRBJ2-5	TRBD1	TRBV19	TGTGCCAGTATGGGGACAGGAGAGACCCAGTACTTC	CASMGTGETQYF
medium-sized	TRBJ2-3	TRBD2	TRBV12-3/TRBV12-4	TGTGCCAGCACCGGGGACTATCTTGGCGGAGATACGCAGTATTTT	CASTGDYLGGDTQYF
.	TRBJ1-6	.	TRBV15	TGTGCCACCAGCAGAGATCCGCCAGGGGAGGATTCACCCCTCCACTTT	CATSRDPPGEDSPLHF
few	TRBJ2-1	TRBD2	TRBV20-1	TGCAGTGCTAGAATTCAGCCGAAACCCGCGCTAGCGGGAGTGATATTTGGGCAGTTCTTC	CSARIQPKPALAGVIFGQFF
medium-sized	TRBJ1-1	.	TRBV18	TGTGCCAGCTCACCCCAATGGACGGGGAACACTGAAGCTTTCTTT	CASSPQWTGNTEAFF
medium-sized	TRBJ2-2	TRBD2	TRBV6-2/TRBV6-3	TGTGCCAGCAGTCGGTATAGCGGGAGGCCTAACACCGGGGAGCTGTTTTTT	CASSRYSGRPNTGELFF
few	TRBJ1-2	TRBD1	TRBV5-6	TGTGCCAGCAGCTTCGACACAGGGGGCAATGGCTACACCTTC	CASSFDTGGNGYTF
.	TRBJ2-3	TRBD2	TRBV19	TGTGCCAGTAGTACGGGGACTAGCGGAGATACGCAGTATTTT	CASSTGTSGDTQYF
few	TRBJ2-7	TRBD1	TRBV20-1	TGCAGTGCTAGAGATTGGGGACAGGCCTACGAGCAGTACTTC	CSARDWGQAYEQYF
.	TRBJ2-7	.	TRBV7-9	TGTGCCAGCAGCTTAGACCGCGACCAGAACTTGTACGAGCAGTACTTC	CASSLDRDQNLYEQYF
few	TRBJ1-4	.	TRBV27	TGTGCCAGCAGTTGGGGTTATGGTGAAAAACTGTTTTTT	CASSWGYGEKLFF
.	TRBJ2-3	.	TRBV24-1	TGTGCCACCAGTGATTTTAACCTTCGGACAGATACGCAGTATTTT	CATSDFNLRTDTQYF
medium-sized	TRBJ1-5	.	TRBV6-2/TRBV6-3	TGTGCCAGCAGACAGCAAGTGGGTCAACAGCCCCAGCATTTT	CASRQQVGQQPQHF
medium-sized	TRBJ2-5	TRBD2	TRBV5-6	TGTGCCAGCAGCTCTCGGTCCAGTAGCGGGAGAGGAGAGACCCAGTACTTC	CASSSRSSSGRGETQYF
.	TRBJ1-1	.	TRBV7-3	TGTGCCAGCAGCTTATTCCCGGACGGAGAAGCTTTCTTT	CASSLFPDGEAFF
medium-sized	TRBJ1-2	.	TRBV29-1	TGCAGCGTTACAAGTGCATCCTCTAACTATGGCTACACCTTC	CSVTSASSNYGYTF
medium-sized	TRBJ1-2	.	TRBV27	TGTGCCAGCAGTTTATACGGGGGGCGGGGGTATGGCTACACCTTC	CASSLYGGRGYGYTF
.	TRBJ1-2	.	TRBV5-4	TGTGCCAGCAGAGAGGGGCGGGAAGGCTACACCTTC	CASREGREGYTF
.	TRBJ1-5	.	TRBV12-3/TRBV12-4	TGTGCCAGCAGTTTAGAGATATCAGCGTCGAATCAGCCCCAGCATTTT	CASSLEISASNQPQHF
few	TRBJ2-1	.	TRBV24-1	TGTGCCACCAGTGATCAGTACGTTACCTCCTACAATGAGCAGTTCTTC	CATSDQYVTSYNEQFF
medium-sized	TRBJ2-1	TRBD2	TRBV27	TGTGCCAGCAGTTGGTCTAGCGGGTACAATGAGCAGTTCTTC	CASSWSSGYNEQFF
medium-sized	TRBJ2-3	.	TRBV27	TGTGCCAGCAGTTCACGGACACTCATAAGCACAGATACGCAGTATTTT	CASSSRTLISTDTQYF
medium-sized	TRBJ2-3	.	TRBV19	TGTGCCAGTAGTCCCAACCCCAGCACAGATACGCAGTATTTT	CASSPNPSTDTQYF